The entry that follows covers one T cell receptor beta chain sequence. Its antigen is not identified. Treatment denoted: oral pan-JAK inhibitor, 5-10 mg twice daily. The data stem from a study of CD8+ T cells in alopecia areata. Germline V gene lookup returns CDR1 SQVTM and CDR2 ANQGSEA. This CDR3 spans 12 amino acids. Trimming took off 8 bases at V and 3 bases at J, with 13 bases between the two ends. TCR sequencing used cDNA made by reverse transcription of extracted RNA. Profiled with immunoSEQ multiplex PCR; TCRdb holds only in-frame clones, not every one. The sample includes 180,000 or so clones, roughly half of them seen just once. General study points: Especially in alopecia totalis/universalis, lesional scalp showed greater clonality than normal scalp did. Scalp repertoires also include resident alphabeta T cells from normal skin.

This chain uses TRBV29-1 with TRBJ1-1, with D unresolved. The TCR sequence derives from a human donor with alopecia areata. Sequences were derived from CD8+ T cells sorted from blood, sampled around week 54, from a patient treated with tofacitinib. The CDR3: CSSLLYDTEAFF. The CDR3 DNA reads TGCAGCTCCTTATTATACGACACTGAAGCTTTCTTT.